These 27 T cell receptor beta chains were sequenced from one sample in a study of T cell repertoires in cytomegalovirus infection. Their antigen targets remain unknown. Each CDR3 protein is one row after TCRdb ran MiXCR on the reads. Seen here are about 770,000 distinct CDR3 sequences, 25% to 30% observed once, and the top ten hold 10% to 15%. Material: cultured CD8+ T cells from PBMCs, obtained from culture after CMV antigen stimulation. Receptor source: a human donor in good health (CMV status not recorded). Some clones in this sample may be carry-over from other donors' samples.

This clonotype occurred many times. The genes are TRBV7-8 and TRBJ1-2; TRBD1 agrees at 8 bases. This CDR3 has 16 amino acids. Losses at the gene ends were 5 bases for V and 3 bases for J; bases not matched to a gene: 11. Germline CDR1 and CDR2: SGHVS and FQNEAQ. The CDR3 sequence is CASSLGTGDPYYGYTF. In DNA form, the CDR3 reads TGTGCCAGCAGCCTGGGGACAGGCGACCCTTACTATGGCTACACCTTC.

In its sample, this clonotype was seen many times. The chain uses TRBV7-2 and TRBJ1-2; D is unclear. Germline loops: CDR1 SGHTA, CDR2 FQGNSA. Trimming shortened V by 5 bases and J by 5 bases, and 30 bases separated the two germline ends. The CDR3 loop spans 19 amino acids. The CDR3 protein is CASSPLGLFGEGASYGYTF. CDR3 DNA: TGTGCCAGCAGCCCCCTCGGGTTGTTCGGGGAGGGTGCGTCGTATGGCTACACCTTC.

CDR3 coding DNA: TGTGCCAGCAGCGCCGCGCGGGAGCAGTTCTTC. Translation gives CASSAAREQFF. The chain recombines TRBV5-6 with TRBJ2-1; D unresolved. The germline V gene encodes CDR1 SGHDT and CDR2 YYEEEE. CDR3 length: 11 amino acids. V dropped 4 bases and J dropped 10 bases, with 9 bases sitting between them.

The chain employs TRBV10-2 and TRBJ2-1; 8 positions agree with TRBD1. The junction had 8 bases not matched to a gene; V was cut back by 8 bases and J by 5 bases. The CDR3 sequence is 14 residues long. In germline, CDR1 is WSHSY, CDR2 SAAADI. The CDR3 DNA sequence: TGCGCCAGCTCAACAGGGGGTCACCACAATGAGCAGTTCTTC. Its translation is CASSTGGHHNEQFF.

In this sample, this clonotype turned up many times. The genes are TRBV5-1 and TRBJ2-7; D gene uncertain. The CDR3 is made up of 14 amino acids. Germline V gene data show CDR1 as SGHRS and CDR2 as YFSETQ. V shed 2 bases and J shed 2 bases, with 11 bases lying between them. CDR3 bases: TGCGCCAGCAGCTTTTCTGGACCGACCTACGAGCAGTACTTC. It translates to CASSFSGPTYEQYF.

The chain couples TRBV6-6 to TRBJ1-4; D is unresolved. V dropped 0 bases and J dropped 5 bases, with 13 bases sitting between them. The germline V gene has CDR1 MNHNY and CDR2 SVGAGI (reference sequence). The CDR3 contains 16 residues. The CDR3 coding sequence is TGTGCCAGCAGTTACTCCTTCCTACAGCCAAATGAAAAACTGTTTTTT. It translates to CASSYSFLQPNEKLFF.

A few counts support this clonotype. The V call is TRBV7-9, the J call TRBJ2-1, with TRBD2 matching over 9 bases. Trimming cost V 4 bases and J 5 bases; bases outside gene matches: 15. Germline V gene sequence: CDR1 SEHNR, CDR2 FQNEAQ (reference sequence). This CDR3 is built from 18 residues. The CDR3, as DNA: TGTGCCAGCAGCTCCTTCGGAACTGGGCTAGCGGGGAACAATGAGCAGTTCTTC. Residues: CASSSFGTGLAGNNEQFF.

This chain joins TRBV5-6 and TRBJ2-1; weak D call: TRBD2 (6 bases). CDR1 is SGHDT and CDR2 is YYEEEE in the germline V gene. This CDR3 contains 14 residues. V lost 6 bases to trimming and J lost 8 bases, with 18 bases between them. CDR3 in DNA: TGTGCCAGCACTGAGAGGCTAGCGAGGGATGAGCAGTTCTTC. Residues: CASTERLARDEQFF.

This clonotype was counted once. The junction departs from the called germline gene at one end, perhaps through a read error. The chain has TRBV6-5 and TRBJ2-6; TRBD2 aligns across 7 bases. The length of the CDR3 is 14 residues. Germline CDR1 reads MNHEY; CDR2 reads SVGAGI. The CDR3 here is CASCGGSGAYVLTF. Written as DNA, the CDR3 is TGTGCCAGCTGCGGGGGATCTGGGGCCTACGTCCTGACTTTC.

The rearrangement joins TRBV20-1 to TRBJ2-2; 9 bases agree with TRBD1. CDR1 DFQATT and CDR2 SNEGSKA come from the germline V gene (reference sequence). The V and J ends lost 3 bases and 6 bases, in that order; junction bases with no gene match: 11. CDR3 length equals 16 residues. The chain's CDR3 is CSARSFEQGAPGELFF. Written as DNA, the CDR3 is TGCAGTGCTAGGTCCTTTGAACAGGGGGCGCCCGGGGAGCTGTTTTTT.

The chain recombines TRBV9 with TRBJ2-1; TRBD2 is a possible D gene (5 bases). The CDR3 has 15 residues. CDR1 and CDR2 (germline): SGDLS, YYNGEE. The ends were cut back, 0 bases at V and 6 bases at J, with 13 bases in the middle. CDR3 DNA: TGTGCCAGCAGCGTAGGAGGGAATCTTGGCAATGAGCAGTTCTTC. Translated, it gives CASSVGGNLGNEQFF.

This clonotype was detected only a few times. This chain connects TRBV27 to TRBJ1-1; D is undetermined. The CDR3 spans 15 residues. Germline V gene data show CDR1 as MNHEY and CDR2 as SMNVEV (reference sequence). Trimming shortened V by 3 bases and J by 0 bases, and 11 bases separated the two germline ends. CDR3 amino acids: CASSFSIFLNTEAFF. In DNA, the CDR3 is TGTGCCAGCAGTTTCTCCATCTTTTTGAACACTGAAGCTTTCTTT.

V gene TRBV9 combines with J gene TRBJ1-1; D is possibly TRBD1 (5 bases). V lost 0 bases and J lost 1, with 13 bases in between. This CDR3 contains 16 residues. The V gene's germline CDR1 is SGDLS and CDR2 YYNGEE. CDR3 DNA sequence: TGTGCCAGCAGCGTAGGAGGGTCAGGGTGGAACACTGAAGCTTTCTTT. Protein: CASSVGGSGWNTEAFF.

This clonotype appeared many times. This may come from a read error, since a much larger clone is one base off. The gene calls are TRBV7-2 and TRBJ1-2; tentatively, D is TRBD1 (6 bases). Germline assignment: CDR1 SGHTA and CDR2 FQGNSA. V was clipped by 4 bases and J by 3 bases, with 12 bases between them. The CDR3 is 14 residues long. The CDR3 is CASSSDPGDYGYTF. The CDR3 coding sequence is TGTGCCAGCAGCTCAGATCCAGGGGACTATGGCTACACCTTC.

This clonotype was seen many times. V gene TRBV7-2 combines with J gene TRBJ1-1; no definite D call. V dropped 1 base and J dropped 0 bases, with 12 bases sitting between them. The CDR3 covers 16 residues. Germline V gives CDR1 SGHTA, CDR2 FQGNSA. DNA for the CDR3: TGTGCCAGCAGCTTAGGTATAGGAATCATGAACACTGAAGCTTTCTTT. As protein: CASSLGIGIMNTEAFF.

This clonotype was seen ten or more times. The chain links TRBV12-3 or TRBV12-4 to TRBJ2-7; no reliable D call. V lost 2 bases to trimming and J lost 1 base, with 15 bases between them. There are 16 residues in the CDR3. CDR3 sequence reads: CASSLIFSRASYEQYF. The CDR3, as DNA: TGTGCCAGCAGTTTAATTTTCAGCCGGGCTTCCTACGAGCAGTACTTC.

This chain links TRBV28 with TRBJ2-2; 7 nucleotides match TRBD1. From germline, CDR1 is MDHEN and CDR2 SYDVKM. The CDR3 has 15 residues. The V segment lost 5 bases and the J segment 1 base; nucleotides outside the gene matches: 4. Written as DNA, the CDR3 is TGTGCCAGCAGTGATAGGGACAGGAACACCGGGGAGCTGTTTTTT. This encodes CASSDRDRNTGELFF. Together with reference TRBV28 and TRBJ2-2, the CDR3 gives the full variable domain: DVKVTQSSRYLVKRTGEKVFLECVQDMDHENMFWYRQDPGLGLRLIYFSYDVKMKEKGDIPEGYSVSREKKERFSLILESASTNQTSMYLCASSDRDRNTGELFFGEGSRLTVL.

With regard to this clonotype: This may arise from a read error, as a much more abundant clone is one base away. The CDR3 reads CASNQDRGGSTGELFF. In DNA, the CDR3 is TGCGCCAGCAACCAAGACCGGGGGGGCAGTACCGGGGAGCTGTTTTTT. The chain links TRBV4-1 to TRBJ2-2; 8 nucleotides agree with TRBD2. Germline lookup yields CDR1 MGHRA and CDR2 YSYEKL. The CDR3 spans 16 residues.

J is TRBJ1-4 and V is TRBV28; D remains ambiguous. CDR3 length: 16 amino acids. Trimming shortened V by 5 bases and J by 0 bases, and 13 bases separated the two germline ends. Germline assignment: CDR1 MDHEN and CDR2 SYDVKM. The CDR3 sequence is CASSRLHGTTNEKLFF. For the CDR3, the DNA is TGTGCCAGCAGTCGACTTCACGGGACAACTAATGAAAAACTGTTTTTT.

This clonotype was observed a handful of times. This chain links TRBV7-9 with TRBJ2-5; 8 nucleotides match TRBD2. V was clipped by 5 bases and J by 4 bases; unmatched bases: 3. The germline V gene has CDR1 SEHNR and CDR2 FQNEAQ (reference sequence). The length of the CDR3 is 13 residues. This CDR3 reads CASSAGGSETQYF. CDR3 DNA: TGTGCCAGCAGCGCGGGGGGTTCAGAGACCCAGTACTTC. Based on the CDR3 plus reference TRBV7-9 and TRBJ2-5, the full variable domain is DTGVSQNPRHKITKRGQNVTFRCDPISEHNRLYWYRQTLGQGPEFLTYFQNEAQLEKSRLLSDRFSAERPKGSFSTLEIQRTEQGDSAMYLCASSAGGSETQYFGPGTRLLVL.

V usage is TRBV29-1 and J usage is TRBJ1-1; D remains ambiguous. Germline CDR1 reads SQVTM; CDR2 reads ANQGSEA. The CDR3 spans 14 residues. This CDR3 reads CSTLEPGSGTEAFF. In DNA, the CDR3 is TGCTCCACCCTAGAGCCGGGGTCGGGCACTGAAGCTTTCTTT.

This clonotype was picked up many times. CDR3 amino acids: CASSPDGNQPQHF. CDR3 DNA sequence: TGTGCCAGCAGCCCGGACGGGAATCAGCCCCAGCATTTT. This sequence joins TRBV12-3 or TRBV12-4 and TRBJ1-5; no clear D gene. The CDR3 runs 13 residues. V was pared by 6 bases and J by 4 bases, with 10 bases between.

J is TRBJ2-5 and V is TRBV20-1; D may be TRBD2 (7 bases). Germline-derived CDR1 and CDR2 are DFQATT and SNEGSKA (reference sequence). This CDR3 is built from 17 residues. Trimming took off 0 bases at V and 0 bases at J, with 17 bases between the two ends. CDR3 sequence: CSARDWVGGAHQETQYF. The CDR3 DNA sequence: TGCAGTGCTAGAGATTGGGTAGGGGGGGCCCACCAAGAGACCCAGTACTTC.

The rearrangement uses TRBV27 and TRBJ2-7, with a possible D match to TRBD2 (5 bases). Between the trimmed V and J ends, which lost 3 bases and 5 bases, there was a span of 8 bases. This CDR3 contains 12 residues. Germline V CDR1 and CDR2: MNHEY, SMNVEV (reference sequence). The CDR3 loop is CASSFLGNEQYF. The DNA of the CDR3 is TGTGCCAGCAGTTTCCTCGGGAACGAGCAGTACTTC.

The rearrangement joins TRBV28 to TRBJ2-5; possible D gene TRBD2, 5 bases. Germline values: CDR1 MDHEN, CDR2 SYDVKM. This CDR3 has 13 amino acids. V was clipped by 7 bases and J by 3 bases, with 12 bases between them. The CDR3 coding sequence is TGTGCCAGCACCCCCCCGGGGAAAGAGACCCAGTACTTC. Translating it yields CASTPPGKETQYF.

The rearrangement uses TRBV7-3 and TRBJ2-1, with 9 positions matching TRBD1. Germline CDR1 is SGHTA and CDR2 is FQGTGA. Unmatched junction bases numbered 8, after V lost 3 bases and J lost 8 bases. The CDR3 has 15 amino acids. CDR3 amino acids: CASSFRGQGSDEQFF. DNA for the CDR3: TGTGCCAGCAGCTTCCGAGGACAGGGGAGCGATGAGCAGTTCTTC.

The chain combines TRBV6-6 with TRBJ2-2; TRBD1 aligns across 8 bases. The V gene end was trimmed by 0 bases and the J gene end by 7 bases; junction bases not matched to a gene: 10. Per germline, CDR1 MNHNY and CDR2 SVGAGI (reference sequence). This CDR3 has 17 amino acids. CDR3 residues: CASSYSKAGGAVGELFF. As DNA, the CDR3 is TGTGCCAGCAGTTACTCGAAGGCAGGGGGCGCGGTCGGGGAGCTGTTTTTT.